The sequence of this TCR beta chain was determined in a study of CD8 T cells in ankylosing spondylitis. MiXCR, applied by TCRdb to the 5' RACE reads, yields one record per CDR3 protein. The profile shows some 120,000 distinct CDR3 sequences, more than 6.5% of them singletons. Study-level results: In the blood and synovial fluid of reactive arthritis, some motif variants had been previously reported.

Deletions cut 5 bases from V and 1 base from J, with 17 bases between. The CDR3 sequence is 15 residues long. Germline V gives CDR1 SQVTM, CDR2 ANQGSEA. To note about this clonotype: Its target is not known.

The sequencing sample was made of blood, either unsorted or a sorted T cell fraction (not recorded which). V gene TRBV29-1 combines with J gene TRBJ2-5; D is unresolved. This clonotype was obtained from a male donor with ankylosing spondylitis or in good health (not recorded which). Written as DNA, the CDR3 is TGCAGCGTTTCGAAGGCAGGAGTCTTCCAAGAGACCCAGTACTTC. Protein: CSVSKAGVFQETQYF.